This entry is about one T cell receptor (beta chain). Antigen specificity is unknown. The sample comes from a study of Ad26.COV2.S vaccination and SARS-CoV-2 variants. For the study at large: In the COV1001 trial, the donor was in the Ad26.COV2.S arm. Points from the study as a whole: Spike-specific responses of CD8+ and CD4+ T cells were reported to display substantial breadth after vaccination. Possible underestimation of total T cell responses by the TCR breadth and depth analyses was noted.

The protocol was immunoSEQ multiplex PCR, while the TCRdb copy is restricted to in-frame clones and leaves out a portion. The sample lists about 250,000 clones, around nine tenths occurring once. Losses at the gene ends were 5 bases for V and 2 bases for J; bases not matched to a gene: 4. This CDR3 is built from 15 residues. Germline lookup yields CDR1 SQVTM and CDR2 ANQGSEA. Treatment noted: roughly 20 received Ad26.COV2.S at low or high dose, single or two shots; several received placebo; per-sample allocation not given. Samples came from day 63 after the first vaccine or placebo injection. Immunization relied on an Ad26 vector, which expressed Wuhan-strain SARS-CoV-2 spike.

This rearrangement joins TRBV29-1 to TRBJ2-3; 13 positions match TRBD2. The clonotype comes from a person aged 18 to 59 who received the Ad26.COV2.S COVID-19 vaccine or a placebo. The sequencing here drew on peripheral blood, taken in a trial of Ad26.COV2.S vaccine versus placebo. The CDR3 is CSVSGLAGTTDTQYF. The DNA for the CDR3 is TGCAGCGTTTCGGGACTAGCGGGGACCACAGATACGCAGTATTTT.